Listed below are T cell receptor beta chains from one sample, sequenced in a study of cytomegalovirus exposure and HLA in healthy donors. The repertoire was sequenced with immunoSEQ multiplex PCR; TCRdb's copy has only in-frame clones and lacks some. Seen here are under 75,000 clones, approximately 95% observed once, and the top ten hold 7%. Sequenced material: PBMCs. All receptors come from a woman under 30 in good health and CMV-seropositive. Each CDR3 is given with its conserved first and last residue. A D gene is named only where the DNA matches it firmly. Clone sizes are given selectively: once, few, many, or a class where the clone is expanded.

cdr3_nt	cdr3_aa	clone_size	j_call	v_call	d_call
TGTGCCAGCAGCTGGGGCGGCGGGACGCCTCAGCCCCAGCATTTT	CASSWGGGTPQPQHF	.	TRBJ1-5	TRBV5-6	.
TGTGCCAGTATCAGCGACAGGGACCTTTATAGCAATCAGCCCCAGCATTTT	CASISDRDLYSNQPQHF	.	TRBJ1-5	TRBV19	TRBD1
TGTGCCAGCAGTCGGACAGGGGGTTTCTATGGCTACACCTTC	CASSRTGGFYGYTF	once	TRBJ1-2	TRBV28	TRBD1
TGTGCCAGCAGCGCACCCTCTCGGGTGATTATAGGCACTGAAGCTTTCTTT	CASSAPSRVIIGTEAFF	.	TRBJ1-1	TRBV11-2	.
TGTGCCAGTAGTATGGGGTGGACTAGCGGTCCCCAAGAGACCCAGTACTTC	CASSMGWTSGPQETQYF	once	TRBJ2-5	TRBV19	TRBD2
TGTGCCTGGAGAAGGGGACAATCAGAAAAACTGTTTTTT	CAWRRGQSEKLFF	.	TRBJ1-4	TRBV30	.
TGTGCCATCCTCGGTCTAGGACAGGGGTCGAATGAGCAGTTCTTC	CAILGLGQGSNEQFF	.	TRBJ2-1	TRBV6-1	TRBD1
TGTGCCAGCAGCTTGGGTGCGTGGCAGCCCCAGCATTTT	CASSLGAWQPQHF	.	TRBJ1-5	TRBV5-8	.
TGCGCCAGCAGCCCGACCTGGACAGCTGACAATGAGCAGTTCTTC	CASSPTWTADNEQFF	.	TRBJ2-1	TRBV4-3	.
TGTGCCAGCAGCGATCGGACAGGGTTTAACTCTGGAAACACCATATATTTT	CASSDRTGFNSGNTIYF	.	TRBJ1-3	TRBV9	TRBD1
TGCGCCAGCAGCTTGGGCCTAGCACAGGAGACCCAGTACTTC	CASSLGLAQETQYF	.	TRBJ2-5	TRBV5-1	.
TGTGCCAGTAGTACCAGGGACAGCTACTATGGCTACACCTTC	CASSTRDSYYGYTF	.	TRBJ1-2	TRBV19	TRBD1
TGTGCCAGCAGTTTAGACATGTACAATGAGCAGTTCTTC	CASSLDMYNEQFF	.	TRBJ2-1	TRBV9	.
TGCAGCGTGCGACTGGACAACGCCTATGGCTACACCTTC	CSVRLDNAYGYTF	.	TRBJ1-2	TRBV29-1	.
TGCAGCGTTGAAGGTCTAGCGGGGAAAAATGAGCAGTTCTTC	CSVEGLAGKNEQFF	.	TRBJ2-1	TRBV29-1	TRBD2
TGTGCCAGCAGCAGCCGAGGACCCCAGCATTTT	CASSSRGPQHF	.	TRBJ1-5	TRBV28	.
TGTGCCAGCAGCGTGACAGCGGAAGCTTTCTTT	CASSVTAEAFF	.	TRBJ1-1	TRBV11-2	.
TGTGCCAGCAGACCGGGACAGGGCGGGGGGACTGAAGCTTTCTTT	CASRPGQGGGTEAFF	.	TRBJ1-1	TRBV28	TRBD1
TGTGCCAGCAGCTTAGTTGAGGGTGAAGCTTTCTTT	CASSLVEGEAFF	.	TRBJ1-1	TRBV11-3	.
TGTGCCAGCAGCTTAGCATCCAGGGGGCAAGTTTCCTATGGCTACACCTTC	CASSLASRGQVSYGYTF	.	TRBJ1-2	TRBV7-6	TRBD1
TGCGCCAGCAGTGAGTCGAGTGGGAGAGGCACCGGGGAGCTGTTTTTT	CASSESSGRGTGELFF	.	TRBJ2-2	TRBV10-2	.
TGTGCCAGTATGTCCCGCACTAACAATGAGCAGTTCTTC	CASMSRTNNEQFF	.	TRBJ2-1	TRBV19	.
TGTGCCAGCAGGCCCGGTGGGCCGAGCTCCTACGAGCAGTACTTC	CASRPGGPSSYEQYF	.	TRBJ2-7	TRBV28	.
TGCGCCAGCAGCCAAGGGACAGGGGGGGAAAAACTGTTTTTT	CASSQGTGGEKLFF	.	TRBJ1-4	TRBV4-1	TRBD1
TGTGCCAGCAGCTTACAGGGTGATCAGCCCCAGCATTTT	CASSLQGDQPQHF	.	TRBJ1-5	TRBV11-2	.
TGTGCCAGCAGGTGGCGACAGAGCAATCAGCCCCAGCATTTT	CASRWRQSNQPQHF	.	TRBJ1-5	TRBV2	.
TGTGCCATCCTAACCGGGGACACAAACACTGAAGCTTTCTTT	CAILTGDTNTEAFF	.	TRBJ1-1	TRBV19	.
TGTGCCAGCAGTTATACTAGCGGGAGGCGGAACAATGAGCAGTTCTTC	CASSYTSGRRNNEQFF	few	TRBJ2-1	TRBV6-8	TRBD2
TGTGCCAGCAGCCCAGGACAGGGGAGGGAAAAACTGTTTTTT	CASSPGQGREKLFF	.	TRBJ1-4	TRBV7-2	TRBD1
TGTGCCAGCAGCTTTAGGACGGGACAGGGGGGCTTGAGTGAGCAGTTCTTC	CASSFRTGQGGLSEQFF	.	TRBJ2-1	TRBV7-2	TRBD1
TGTGCCAGTAGTGCCTCGGAACAGCCATACGAGCAGTACTTC	CASSASEQPYEQYF	.	TRBJ2-7	TRBV19	.
TGTGCCAGCAGCTCCGGACTAGACCCAGATACGCAGTATTTT	CASSSGLDPDTQYF	.	TRBJ2-3	TRBV5-5	TRBD2
TGCAGCGTTCAGCTACTAATTGAGGGCACTGAAGCTTTCTTT	CSVQLLIEGTEAFF	.	TRBJ1-1	TRBV29-1	.
TGTGCCAGCAGCGTAGAGGTGTATGGGCCCTATGGCTACACCTTC	CASSVEVYGPYGYTF	.	TRBJ1-2	TRBV9	.
TGTGCCAGCAGTGAGATGCAGGGAATGGAAAAACTGTTTTTT	CASSEMQGMEKLFF	.	TRBJ1-4	TRBV6-1	.
TGTGCCAGCAGCTTAAGCCAAAACAACTATGGCTACACCTTC	CASSLSQNNYGYTF	.	TRBJ1-2	TRBV7-2	.
TGTGCCAGCAGTCTTGATGAAAAACTGTTTTTT	CASSLDEKLFF	.	TRBJ1-4	TRBV7-9	.
TGTGCCAGCAGCCCCGGGACAGGGAGGAATCAGCCCCAGCATTTT	CASSPGTGRNQPQHF	.	TRBJ1-5	TRBV5-6	TRBD1
TGCGCCAGCAGCCGGGGACTAGCGGGGGTTGGAGATACGCAGTATTTT	CASSRGLAGVGDTQYF	.	TRBJ2-3	TRBV5-1	TRBD2
TGTGCCAGCTCACCACCGGCAGGGATTGGAAGCACAGATACGCAGTATTTT	CASSPPAGIGSTDTQYF	.	TRBJ2-3	TRBV18	.
TGTGCCTCAGGACAGGGCTCTAGAGCTTTCTTT	CASGQGSRAFF	.	TRBJ1-1	TRBV30	TRBD1
TGTGCCAGCCGGACAGCGTTCATTGAAGCTTTCTTT	CASRTAFIEAFF	.	TRBJ1-1	TRBV6-1	.
TGCAGCGTTGAAGATGGGGACAGCCTCCCCTACGAGCAGTACTTC	CSVEDGDSLPYEQYF	.	TRBJ2-7	TRBV29-1	TRBD1
TGTGCCAGCAGTCCTCGACTAGGAGGAGTCGTAGAGACCCAGTACTTC	CASSPRLGGVVETQYF	.	TRBJ2-5	TRBV25-1	.
TGTGCCAGCAGCGCACACAGTGAACTTAATTCACCCCTCCACTTT	CASSAHSELNSPLHF	.	TRBJ1-6	TRBV21-1	.
TGCGCCAGCAGCCGTGTGATACCGGGACTTTCCAACACTGAAGCTTTCTTT	CASSRVIPGLSNTEAFF	.	TRBJ1-1	TRBV4-1	.
TGTGCCATCAGTGACAGGGTTAATCAGCCCCAGCATTTT	CAISDRVNQPQHF	.	TRBJ1-5	TRBV10-3	.
TGTGCCAGCAGTGACCAATGGACAGCGAACACTGAAGCTTTCTTT	CASSDQWTANTEAFF	once	TRBJ1-1	TRBV6-1	.
TGTGCCACCAGCAGCACAAATCAGCCCCAGCATTTT	CATSSTNQPQHF	.	TRBJ1-5	TRBV15	.
TGTGCCAGCAGTCGAGAGAAATACTATGGCTACACCTTC	CASSREKYYGYTF	.	TRBJ1-2	TRBV28	.
TGTGCCAGCAGCTTACCCCTACCGAACACTGAAGCTTTCTTT	CASSLPLPNTEAFF	.	TRBJ1-1	TRBV7-9	.
TGTGCCAGCAGCCAAGCGCCTGGGACGGGGGGGCAAGATACGCAGTATTTT	CASSQAPGTGGQDTQYF	.	TRBJ2-3	TRBV4-2	TRBD2
TGTGCCAGCAGCGACCGCGGACAGAACTATGGCTACACCTTC	CASSDRGQNYGYTF	few	TRBJ1-2	TRBV27	.